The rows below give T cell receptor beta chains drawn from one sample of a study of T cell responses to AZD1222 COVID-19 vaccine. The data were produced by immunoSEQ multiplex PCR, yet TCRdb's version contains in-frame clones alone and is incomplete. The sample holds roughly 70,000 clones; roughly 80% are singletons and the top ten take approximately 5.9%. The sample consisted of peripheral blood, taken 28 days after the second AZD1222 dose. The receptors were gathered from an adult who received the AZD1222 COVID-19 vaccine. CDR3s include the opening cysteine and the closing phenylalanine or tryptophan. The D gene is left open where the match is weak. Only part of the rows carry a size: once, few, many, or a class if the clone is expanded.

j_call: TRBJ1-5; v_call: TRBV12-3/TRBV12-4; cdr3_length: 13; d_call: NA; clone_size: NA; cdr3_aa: CASRVTGFQPQHF; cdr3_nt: TGTGCCAGCAGAGTTACTGGGTTCCAGCCCCAGCATTTT
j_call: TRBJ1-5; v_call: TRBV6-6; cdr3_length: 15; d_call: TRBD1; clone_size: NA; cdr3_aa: CASGTDRSGERPQHF; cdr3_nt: TGTGCCAGCGGGACGGACAGGTCGGGGGAAAGGCCCCAGCATTTT
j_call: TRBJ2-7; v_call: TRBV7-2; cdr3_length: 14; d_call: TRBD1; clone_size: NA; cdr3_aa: CASSLGQNNYEQYF; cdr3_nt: TGTGCCAGCAGCCTGGGACAGAACAACTACGAGCAGTACTTC
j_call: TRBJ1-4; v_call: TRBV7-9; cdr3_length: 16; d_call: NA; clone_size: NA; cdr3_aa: CASSLATGATNEKLFF; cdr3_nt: TGTGCCAGCAGCTTAGCTACGGGGGCAACTAATGAAAAACTGTTTTTT
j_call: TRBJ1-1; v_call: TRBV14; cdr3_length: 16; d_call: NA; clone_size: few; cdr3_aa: CASSQDGRGWDTEAFF; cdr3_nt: TGTGCCAGCAGCCAAGATGGGAGGGGCTGGGACACTGAAGCTTTCTTT
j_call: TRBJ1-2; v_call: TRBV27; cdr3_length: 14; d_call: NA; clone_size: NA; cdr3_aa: CASRRQSLDYGYTF; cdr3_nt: TGTGCCAGCAGGCGACAAAGCCTAGACTATGGCTACACCTTC
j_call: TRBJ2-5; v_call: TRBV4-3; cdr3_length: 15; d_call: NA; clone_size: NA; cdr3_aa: CASSQEWGRGETQYF; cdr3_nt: TGCGCCAGCAGCCAAGAGTGGGGGCGGGGGGAGACCCAGTACTTC
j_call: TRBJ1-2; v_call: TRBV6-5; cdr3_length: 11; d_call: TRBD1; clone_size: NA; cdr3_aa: CAIRQGNGYTF; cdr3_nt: TGTGCCATACGACAGGGGAATGGCTACACCTTC
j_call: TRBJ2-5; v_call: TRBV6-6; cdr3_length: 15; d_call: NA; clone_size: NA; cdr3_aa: CAAQGPGLRRETQYF; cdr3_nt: TGTGCCGCCCAGGGGCCGGGACTTCGGCGGGAGACCCAGTACTTC
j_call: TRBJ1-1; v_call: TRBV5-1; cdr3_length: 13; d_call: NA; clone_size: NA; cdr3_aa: CASSSQGNTEAFF; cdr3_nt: TGCGCCAGCAGCTCACAGGGAAACACTGAAGCTTTCTTT
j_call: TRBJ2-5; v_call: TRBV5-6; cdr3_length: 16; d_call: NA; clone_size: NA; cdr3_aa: CASSSLQGVLQETQYF; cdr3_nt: TGTGCCAGCAGCTCTTTACAGGGAGTATTACAAGAGACCCAGTACTTC
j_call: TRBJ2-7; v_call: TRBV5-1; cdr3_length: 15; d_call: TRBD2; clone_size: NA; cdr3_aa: CASRFQAGGSYEQYF; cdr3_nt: TGCGCCAGCAGATTCCAGGCGGGGGGCTCCTACGAGCAGTACTTC
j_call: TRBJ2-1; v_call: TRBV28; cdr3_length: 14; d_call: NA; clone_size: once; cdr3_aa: CASSLGGYGNEQFF; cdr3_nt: TGTGCCAGCAGTTTAGGCGGGTACGGCAATGAGCAGTTCTTC
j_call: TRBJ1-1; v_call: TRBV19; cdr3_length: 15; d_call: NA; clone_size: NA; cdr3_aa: CASSVRESLNTEAFF; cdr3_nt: TGTGCCAGTAGTGTACGGGAAAGCTTGAACACTGAAGCTTTCTTT
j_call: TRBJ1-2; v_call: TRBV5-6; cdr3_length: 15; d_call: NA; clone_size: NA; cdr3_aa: CASSPLPGGDYGYTF; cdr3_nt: TGTGCCAGCAGCCCTTTGCCTGGGGGGGACTATGGCTACACCTTC
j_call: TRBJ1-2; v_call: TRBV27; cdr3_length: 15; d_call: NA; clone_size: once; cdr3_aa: CASSLTGLANYGYTF; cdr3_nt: TGTGCCAGCAGTTTAACGGGGTTAGCTAACTATGGCTACACCTTC
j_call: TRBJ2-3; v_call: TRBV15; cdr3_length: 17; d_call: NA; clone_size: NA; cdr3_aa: CATSRDNGAETGDTQYF; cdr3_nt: TGTGCCACCAGCAGGGACAACGGAGCAGAAACGGGGGATACGCAGTATTTT
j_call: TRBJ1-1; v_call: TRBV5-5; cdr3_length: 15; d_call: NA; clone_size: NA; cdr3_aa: CASSHRAVVNTEAFF; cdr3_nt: TGTGCCAGCAGCCACCGGGCAGTCGTGAACACTGAAGCTTTCTTT
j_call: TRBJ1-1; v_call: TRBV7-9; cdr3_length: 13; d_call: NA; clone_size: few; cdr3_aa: CASSFQGFSEAFF; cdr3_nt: TGTGCCAGCAGCTTCCAGGGATTCTCTGAAGCTTTCTTT
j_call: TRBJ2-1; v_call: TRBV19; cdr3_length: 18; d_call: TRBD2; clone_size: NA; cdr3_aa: CASKRDRTRTSGYNEQFF; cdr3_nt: TGTGCCAGTAAACGAGATCGGACAAGGACTAGCGGTTACAATGAGCAGTTCTTC
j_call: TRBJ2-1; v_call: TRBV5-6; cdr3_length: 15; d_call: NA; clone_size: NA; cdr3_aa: CASSLTSWGYNEQFF; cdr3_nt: TGTGCCAGCAGCTTGACTTCCTGGGGGTACAATGAGCAGTTCTTC
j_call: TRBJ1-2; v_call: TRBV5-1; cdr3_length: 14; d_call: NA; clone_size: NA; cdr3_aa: CASSPTQVNYGYTF; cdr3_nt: TGCGCCAGCAGCCCTACCCAGGTTAACTATGGCTACACCTTC
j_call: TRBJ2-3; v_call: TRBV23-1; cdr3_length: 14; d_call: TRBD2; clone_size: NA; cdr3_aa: CATNSGGLADTQYF; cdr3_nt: TGCGCCACCAATAGCGGGGGGTTGGCAGATACGCAGTATTTT
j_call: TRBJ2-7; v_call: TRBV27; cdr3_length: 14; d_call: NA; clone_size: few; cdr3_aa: CASSPRGLGYEQYF; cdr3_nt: TGTGCCAGCAGCCCCCGGGGGCTCGGCTACGAGCAGTACTTC
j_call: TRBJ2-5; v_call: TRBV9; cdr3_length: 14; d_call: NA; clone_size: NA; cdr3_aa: CASNPNRAGETQYF; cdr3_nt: TGTGCCAGCAACCCAAACCGGGCTGGGGAGACCCAGTACTTC
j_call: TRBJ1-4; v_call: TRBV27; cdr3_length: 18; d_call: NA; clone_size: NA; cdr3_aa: CASSFPGAYGTPSLYGFF; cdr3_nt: TGTGCCAGCAGTTTTCCGGGTGCTTATGGAACACCTTCACTCTATGGGTTTTTT
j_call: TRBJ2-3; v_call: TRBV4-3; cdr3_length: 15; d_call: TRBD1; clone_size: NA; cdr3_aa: CASSQEDRGADTQYF; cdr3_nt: TGCGCCAGCAGCCAAGAGGACAGGGGCGCAGATACGCAGTATTTT
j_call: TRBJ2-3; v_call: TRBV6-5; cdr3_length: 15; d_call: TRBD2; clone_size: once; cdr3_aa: CASSRGRGGIDTQYF; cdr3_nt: TGTGCCAGCAGTAGGGGGCGGGGGGGCATAGATACGCAGTATTTT
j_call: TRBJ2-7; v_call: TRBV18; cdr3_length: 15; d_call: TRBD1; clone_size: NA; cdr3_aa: CASSPPSGQGYEQYF; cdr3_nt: TGTGCCAGCTCACCACCGTCGGGACAGGGCTACGAGCAGTACTTC
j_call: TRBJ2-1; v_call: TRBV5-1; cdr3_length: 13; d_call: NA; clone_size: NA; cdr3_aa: CASSGGTYNEQFF; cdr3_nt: TGCGCCAGCAGCGGGGGGACTTACAATGAGCAGTTCTTC
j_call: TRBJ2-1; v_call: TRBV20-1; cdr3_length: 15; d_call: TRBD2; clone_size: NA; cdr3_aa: CSASTSGGPYNEQFF; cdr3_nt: TGCAGTGCTAGTACTAGCGGGGGACCTTACAATGAGCAGTTCTTC
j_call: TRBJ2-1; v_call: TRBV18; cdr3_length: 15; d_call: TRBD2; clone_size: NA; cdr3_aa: CASSPTSGGAREQFF; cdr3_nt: TGTGCCAGCTCACCAACCAGCGGGGGGGCCCGTGAGCAGTTCTTC
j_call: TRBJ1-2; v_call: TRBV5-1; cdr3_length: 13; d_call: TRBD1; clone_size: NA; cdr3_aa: CASSSGQALGYTF; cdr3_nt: TGCGCCAGCAGCTCGGGACAGGCCCTCGGCTACACCTTC
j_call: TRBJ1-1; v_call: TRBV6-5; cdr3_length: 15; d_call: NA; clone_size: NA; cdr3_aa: CASRSSGTRNTEAFF; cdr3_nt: TGTGCCAGCAGATCATCCGGGACACGAAACACTGAAGCTTTCTTT
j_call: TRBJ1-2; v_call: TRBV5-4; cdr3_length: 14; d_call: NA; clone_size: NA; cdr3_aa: CASSLVGATNGYTF; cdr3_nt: TGTGCCAGCAGCTTGGTTGGGGCGACGAATGGCTACACCTTC
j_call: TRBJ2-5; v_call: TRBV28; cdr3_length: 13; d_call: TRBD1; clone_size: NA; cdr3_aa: CASSRTGQETQYF; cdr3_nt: TGTGCCAGCAGTCGGACAGGGCAAGAGACCCAGTACTTC
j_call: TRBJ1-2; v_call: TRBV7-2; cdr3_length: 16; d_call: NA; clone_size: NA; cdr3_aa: CASSLAPGLLVGGYTF; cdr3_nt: TGTGCCAGCAGCTTAGCCCCGGGACTCCTGGTAGGGGGCTACACCTTC
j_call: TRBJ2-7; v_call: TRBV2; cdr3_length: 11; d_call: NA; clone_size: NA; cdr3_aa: CASGQLYEQYF; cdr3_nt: TGTGCCAGCGGGCAGCTCTACGAGCAGTACTTC
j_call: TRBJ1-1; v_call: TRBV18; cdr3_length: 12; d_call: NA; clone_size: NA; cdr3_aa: CASSPRSTEAFF; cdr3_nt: TGTGCCAGCTCACCCCGGAGCACTGAAGCTTTCTTT
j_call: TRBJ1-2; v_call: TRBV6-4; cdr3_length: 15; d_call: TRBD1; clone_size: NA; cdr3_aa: CASSVGTGGNYGYTF; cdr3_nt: TGTGCCAGCAGCGTCGGGACAGGGGGCAACTATGGCTACACCTTC